The entry below describes one T cell receptor beta chain. The antigen is not known. The data derive from a study of OX40 agonist ivuxolimab in advanced cancers. Profiled with immunoSEQ multiplex PCR; TCRdb holds only in-frame clones, not every one. The data show around 53,000 clones, roughly three quarters seen once. The cohort excluded patients with autoimmune disease history or systemic immunosuppression. Study outcomes and limitations: Patients who responded partially at 0.1-3.0 mg/kg showed clonal expansion ranking among the lowest. Expanded peripheral T-cell antigen specificity went undetermined.

The V gene lost 1 base and the J gene lost 3 bases, with 13 bases spanning the gap. Germline V gives CDR1 MNHEY, CDR2 SMNVEV (reference sequence). There are 17 residues in the CDR3. The sequence came from an adult with an advanced solid tumor such as melanoma, head and neck, liver or kidney cancer. The rearrangement joins TRBV27 to TRBJ2-6, with D perhaps assigned TRBD1 or TRBD2 (6 bases each). The sample here was CD4+ or CD8+ T cells sorted from blood, taken in a trial of the OX40 agonist ivuxolimab. The CDR3 nucleotides read TGTGCCAGCAGTTTATGGGGGGCATATAGTGGGGCCAACGTCCTGACTTTC. This encodes CASSLWGAYSGANVLTF.